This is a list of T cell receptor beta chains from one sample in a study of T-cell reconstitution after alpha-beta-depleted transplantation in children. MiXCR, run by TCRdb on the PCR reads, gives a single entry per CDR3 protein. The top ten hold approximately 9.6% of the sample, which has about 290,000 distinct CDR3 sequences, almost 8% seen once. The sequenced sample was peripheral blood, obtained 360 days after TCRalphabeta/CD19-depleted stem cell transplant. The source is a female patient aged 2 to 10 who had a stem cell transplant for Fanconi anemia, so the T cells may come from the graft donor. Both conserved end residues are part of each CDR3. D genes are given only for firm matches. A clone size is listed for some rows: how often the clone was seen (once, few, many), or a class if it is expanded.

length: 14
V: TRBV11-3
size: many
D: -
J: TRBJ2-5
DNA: TGTGCCAGCAGCTTAGGCGTAGATCGAGAGACCCAGTACTTC
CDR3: CASSLGVDRETQYF

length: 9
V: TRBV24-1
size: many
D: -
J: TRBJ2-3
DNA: TGTGCCATCGGGGATACGCAGTATTTT
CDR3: CAIGDTQYF

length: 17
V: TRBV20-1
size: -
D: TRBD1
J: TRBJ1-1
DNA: TGCAGTGCTTTTCGTCCCGGGACAGCTCTTATGAACACTGAAGCTTTCTTT
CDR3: CSAFRPGTALMNTEAFF

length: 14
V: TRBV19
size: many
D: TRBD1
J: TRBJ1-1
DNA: TGTGCCAGTAGCATACAGGGGTTGAACACTGAAGCTTTCTTT
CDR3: CASSIQGLNTEAFF

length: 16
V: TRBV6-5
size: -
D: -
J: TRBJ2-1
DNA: TGTGCCAGCAGTTACTCTTCGACGGGTGGCTACAATGAGCAGTTCTTC
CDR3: CASSYSSTGGYNEQFF

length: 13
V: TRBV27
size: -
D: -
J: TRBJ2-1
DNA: TGTGCCAGCAGTTTGTCCCCCCACAATGAGCAGTTCTTC
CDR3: CASSLSPHNEQFF

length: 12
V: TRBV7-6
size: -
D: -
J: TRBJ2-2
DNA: TGTGCCAGCAGCTTAGACTTTAGGGAGCTGTTTTTT
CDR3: CASSLDFRELFF

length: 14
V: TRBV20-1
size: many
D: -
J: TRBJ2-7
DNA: TGCAGTGCCCCTTTGGCGTCAAGCTCCTACGAGCAGTACTTC
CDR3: CSAPLASSSYEQYF

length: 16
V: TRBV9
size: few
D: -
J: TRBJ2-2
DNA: TGTGCCAGCAGCCCTCGGACAGCGCCGAACACCGGGGAGCTGTTTTTT
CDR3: CASSPRTAPNTGELFF

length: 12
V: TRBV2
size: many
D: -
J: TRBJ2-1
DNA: TGTGCCAGCAGTGAGAATGGCTATGAGCAGTTCTTC
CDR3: CASSENGYEQFF

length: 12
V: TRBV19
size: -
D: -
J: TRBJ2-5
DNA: TGTGCCAGTAGTTTTGCGTCGGAGACCCAGTACTTC
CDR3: CASSFASETQYF

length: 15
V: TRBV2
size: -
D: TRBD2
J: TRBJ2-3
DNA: TGTGCCAGCCCGGGGGAGAGCGGGGGAGCAGATACGCAGTATTTT
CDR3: CASPGESGGADTQYF

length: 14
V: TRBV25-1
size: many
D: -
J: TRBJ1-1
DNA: TGTGCCAGCAGTGAATTTCAGGGGCGGACTGAAGCTTTCTTT
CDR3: CASSEFQGRTEAFF

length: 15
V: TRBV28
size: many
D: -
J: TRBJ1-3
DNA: TGTGCCAGCAGTTTTAGAGGGGCAGAGGGAAACACCATATATTTT
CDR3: CASSFRGAEGNTIYF

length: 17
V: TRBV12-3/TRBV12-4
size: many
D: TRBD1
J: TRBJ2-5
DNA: TGTGCCAGCAGCTTTGCCGGGACAGGGTTCGGAAGAGAGACCCAGTACTTC
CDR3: CASSFAGTGFGRETQYF

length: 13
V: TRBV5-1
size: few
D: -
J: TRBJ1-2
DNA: TGCGCCAGCAGCGCCGGGCCTCTCTATGGCTACACCTTC
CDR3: CASSAGPLYGYTF

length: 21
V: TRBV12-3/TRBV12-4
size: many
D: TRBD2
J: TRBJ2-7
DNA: TGTGCCAGCAGTTTTCGACGGCGCGCGAGTCTAGCGGGAGATAAAACCTACGAGCAGTACTTC
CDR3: CASSFRRRASLAGDKTYEQYF

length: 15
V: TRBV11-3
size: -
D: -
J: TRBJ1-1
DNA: TGTGCCAGCAGCTCGACGGCAGGGAGGAACACTGAAGCTTTCTTT
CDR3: CASSSTAGRNTEAFF

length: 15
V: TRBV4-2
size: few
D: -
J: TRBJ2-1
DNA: TGTGCCAGCAGCCAAGGACAAGGGACACTCGATGAGCAGTTCTTC
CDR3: CASSQGQGTLDEQFF

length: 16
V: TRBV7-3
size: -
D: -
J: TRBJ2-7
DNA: TGTGCCAGCAGCTTAAATAAGTGGCCTCTAACCTACGAGCAGTACTTC
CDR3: CASSLNKWPLTYEQYF

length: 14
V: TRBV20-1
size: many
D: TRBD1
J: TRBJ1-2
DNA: TGCAGTGCTAGAGACTGGACAGGGGGAAATGGCTACACCTTC
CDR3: CSARDWTGGNGYTF

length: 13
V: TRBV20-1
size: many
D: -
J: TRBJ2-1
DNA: TGCAGTGCGCGCCCGATTGGCCTTAGTGAGCAGTTCTTC
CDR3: CSARPIGLSEQFF

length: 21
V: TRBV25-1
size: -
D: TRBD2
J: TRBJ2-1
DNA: TGTGCCAGCAGTAACCTGAACAGGGTAGTGGAGCTAGCGGGAGGGCCGGGCGAGCAGTTCTTC
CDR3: CASSNLNRVVELAGGPGEQFF

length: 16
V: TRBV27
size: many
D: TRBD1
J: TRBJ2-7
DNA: TGTGCCAGCAGTTTATTAGGGGGCACCGATCTACGAGAGCAGTACTTC
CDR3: CASSLLGGTDLREQYF

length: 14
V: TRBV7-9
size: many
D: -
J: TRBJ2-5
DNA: TGTGCCAGCAGCTTAGCGGGCGGGAAAGAGACCCAGTACTTC
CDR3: CASSLAGGKETQYF

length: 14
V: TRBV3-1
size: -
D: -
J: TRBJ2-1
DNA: TGTGCCACCGAGGGACTCCTCGGCGGAAATGAGCAGTTCTTC
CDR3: CATEGLLGGNEQFF

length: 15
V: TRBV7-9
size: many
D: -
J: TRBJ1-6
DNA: TGTGCCAGCAGCTTAAGCGTAGGGTTGAATTCACCCCTCCACTTT
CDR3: CASSLSVGLNSPLHF